These 21 T cell receptor beta chains came from one sample sequenced in a study of blood T cell repertoires in COVID-19. Measured with immunoSEQ multiplex PCR; TCRdb has only the in-frame clones, and not every one. The sample includes roughly 200,000 clones, 94% of them seen just once. Sequenced material: peripheral blood. These receptors all stem from a man younger than 45 with COVID-19, enrolled during active disease.

The sample holds a few counts of this clone. At the DNA level, this CDR3 is encoded by other sequences in the same sample as well. CDR3 nucleotides: TGTGCCAGCTCACCCACCGGGGTTAACACTGAAGCTTTCTTT. It yields the protein CASSPTGVNTEAFF. V gene TRBV18 combines with J gene TRBJ1-1; D not resolved. This CDR3 region has 14 residues. The V gene's germline CDR1 is KGHSH and CDR2 LQKENI. V was cut by 3 bases and J by 2 bases, with 10 bases left in between.

CDR3 in amino acids: CASSEGGGGAFF. The CDR3, as DNA: TGTGCCAGCAGTGAGGGAGGCGGAGGAGCTTTCTTT. V is TRBV6-1 and J is TRBJ1-1; D not certain. The CDR3 sequence is 12 residues long. Germline CDR1 MNHNS, CDR2 SASEGT. Trimming stripped 3 bases from V and 10 bases from J, with 12 bases between.

The chain is built from TRBV19 and TRBJ2-6, with 7 bases that match TRBD1. V dropped 3 bases and J dropped 2; count of bases not matched to a gene: 4. From germline, CDR1 is LNHDA and CDR2 SQIVND (reference sequence). The CDR3 is 16 residues long. Written as DNA, the CDR3 is TGTGCCAGTAGTATGATTACAGGGGCTGGGGCCAACGTCCTGACTTTC. It encodes CASSMITGAGANVLTF. Full variable domain (missing parts from reference TRBV19 and TRBJ2-6): DGGITQSPKYLFRKEGQNVTLSCEQNLNHDAMYWYRQDPGQGLRLIYYSQIVNDFQKGDIAEGYSVSREKKESFPLTVTSAQKNPTAFYLCASSMITGAGANVLTFGAGSRLTVL.

This chain links TRBV2 with TRBJ2-1; a possible D gene is TRBD1 (6 bases). From germline, CDR1 is SNHLY and CDR2 FYNNEI. With 7 bases removed from V and 2 bases from J, the gap between germline ends came to 9 bases. The CDR3 spans 13 residues. CDR3 sequence: CASKQGTYNEQFF. The CDR3 DNA is TGTGCCAGCAAACAGGGAACCTACAATGAGCAGTTCTTC.

This chain links TRBV2 with TRBJ2-2; the D gene is possibly TRBD1 (5 bases). V was shortened by 6 bases and J by 2 bases, with 10 bases between the two germline ends. Germline-derived CDR1 and CDR2 are SNHLY and FYNNEI. The CDR3 contains 14 residues. This chain's CDR3 is CASRSTANTGELFF. In DNA form, the CDR3 reads TGTGCCAGCAGGTCGACAGCTAACACCGGGGAGCTGTTTTTT.

This CDR3 reads CASSVESGVPGYTF. The CDR3 DNA follows: TGTGCCAGCAGCGTAGAGTCAGGGGTTCCTGGCTACACCTTC. The chain couples TRBV9 to TRBJ1-2; TRBD1 might be the D (6 bases). The V end lost 0 bases, the J end lost 7 bases, and 13 bases lay between the germline ends. This CDR3 comprises 14 residues. From germline, CDR1 is SGDLS and CDR2 YYNGEE. The entire variable domain, with the rest obtained from reference TRBV9 and TRBJ1-2, is as follows: DSGVTQTPKHLITATGQRVTLRCSPRSGDLSVYWYQQSLDQGLQFLIQYYNGEERAKGNILERFSAQQFPDLHSELNLSSLELGDSALYFCASSVESGVPGYTFGSGTRLTVV.

DNA for the CDR3: TGTGCCAGCAGCTTGGATTACAGAAATTCACCCCTCCACTTT. It specifies CASSLDYRNSPLHF. The chain has TRBV5-4 and TRBJ1-6; unclear D gene. This CDR3 has 14 amino acids. Germline V gene lookup returns CDR1 SGHNT and CDR2 YYREEE (reference sequence). V lost 0 bases, J lost 7 bases, and 8 bases lay in between. The full variable domain, in which reference TRBV5-4 and TRBJ1-6 provide the parts outside the CDR3, is ETGVTQSPTHLIKTRGQQVTLRCSSQSGHNTVSWYQQALGQGPQFIFQYYREEENGRGNFPPRFSGLQFPNYSSELNVNALELDDSALYLCASSLDYRNSPLHFGNGTRLTVT.

The J gene is TRBJ2-7, the V gene TRBV7-9; perhaps TRBD1 as D (6 bases). V shed 5 bases and J shed 2 bases, with 13 bases lying between them. The CDR3 totals 14 residues. CDR1 SEHNR and CDR2 FQNEAQ come from the germline V gene (reference sequence). CDR3 bases: TGTGCCAGCAGCCTGACGCAGGGGACCTACGAGCAGTACTTC. Its protein is CASSLTQGTYEQYF.

The chain couples TRBV10-1 to TRBJ2-7, with a tentative D call TRBD2 (7 bases). Germline V lookup: CDR1 WNHNN, CDR2 SYGVQD (reference sequence). V gave up 4 bases and J gave up 7 bases, with 14 bases separating them. This CDR3 region has 13 residues. The CDR3 reads CASSAGGPGEQYF. CDR3 in DNA: TGCGCCAGCAGTGCCGGGGGGCCGGGGGAGCAGTACTTC.

The chain links TRBV6-4 to TRBJ2-5, with a weak D call TRBD1 (7 bases). The V end lost 0 bases, the J end lost 5 bases, and 16 bases lay between the germline ends. The CDR3 has 16 residues. CDR1 MRHNA and CDR2 SNTAGT come from the germline V gene. CDR3 nucleotide sequence: TGTGCCAGCAGTGACTCGAGCAGGGGGGTGGGGGAGACCCAGTACTTC. Amino acid sequence: CASSDSSRGVGETQYF.

The V call is TRBV29-1, the J call TRBJ2-2, with 10 bases matching TRBD1. V lost 6 bases and J lost 3; bases outside the gene matches: 1. CDR1 is SQVTM, CDR2 ANQGSEA, per germline. This CDR3 has 13 residues. This chain's CDR3 is CSVGTGDTGELFF. The CDR3 DNA reads TGCAGCGTGGGGACAGGGGACACCGGGGAGCTGTTTTTT.

The rearrangement uses TRBV5-1 and TRBJ2-7; D remains unclear. Trimming removed 0 bases at V and 0 bases at J, with 7 bases between. Germline V CDR1 and CDR2: SGHRS, YFSETQ. This CDR3 contains 14 residues. The CDR3 sequence: CASSLERSSYEQYF. Written as DNA, the CDR3 is TGCGCCAGCAGCTTGGAACGGAGCTCCTACGAGCAGTACTTC.

The V call is TRBV5-6, the J call TRBJ2-1; 9 bases are shared with TRBD1. Germline V gives CDR1 SGHDT, CDR2 YYEEEE. The CDR3 contains 15 residues. The V gene end was trimmed by 3 bases and the J gene end by 8 bases; junction bases not matched to a gene: 9. In DNA form, the CDR3 reads TGTGCCAGCAGCTACTCCGGGACAGGGACCCATGAGCAGTTCTTC. It is translated as CASSYSGTGTHEQFF.

The chain carries TRBV23-1 and TRBJ2-5; 7 nucleotides match TRBD1. TRBV23-1 is known as an ORF, though its function is uncertain. This CDR3 has 14 residues. Germline trimming cut 7 bases from V and 2 bases from J; bases unmatched to any gene: 7. CDR3 DNA: TGCGCCAGCACCTACCTGGGACAGCAAGAGACCCAGTACTTC. Amino acids: CASTYLGQQETQYF.

CDR3 in amino acids: CASSQDASGTTDTQYF. The DNA of the CDR3 is TGTGCCAGCAGCCAAGATGCTAGCGGGACCACAGATACGCAGTATTTT. The chain is built from TRBV3-1 (or the pseudogene TRBV3-2) and TRBJ2-3, with 9 bases aligning to TRBD2. The V gene's germline CDR1 is LGHDT and CDR2 YNNKEL (reference sequence). CDR3 length: 16 amino acids. V was clipped by 0 bases and J by 2 bases; unmatched bases: 3.

The genes are TRBV7-9 and TRBJ2-3, with TRBD1 matching over 7 bases. The V segment lost 0 bases and the J segment 4 bases; nucleotides outside the gene matches: 7. The CDR3 consists of 16 residues. Per the germline V gene, CDR1 is SEHNR and CDR2 is FQNEAQ (reference sequence). The CDR3 sequence is CASSLALGGQADTQYF. CDR3 DNA sequence: TGTGCCAGCAGCTTAGCGTTAGGGGGCCAGGCAGATACGCAGTATTTT.

V and J are TRBV10-1 and TRBJ2-7; TRBD1 agrees at 8 bases. The CDR3 is 14 amino acids. The V segment lost 0 bases and the J segment 5 bases; nucleotides outside the gene matches: 3. Per germline, CDR1 WNHNN and CDR2 SYGVQD (reference sequence). The CDR3 DNA is TGCGCCAGCAGTGAGTCGGCAGGGGGCCACGAGCAGTACTTC. Translated, it gives CASSESAGGHEQYF.

The chain carries TRBV6-5 and TRBJ2-7; perhaps TRBD2 as D (6 bases). The ends were cut back, 3 bases at V and 5 bases at J, with 11 bases in the middle. This CDR3 has 13 residues. Per the germline V gene, CDR1 is MNHEY and CDR2 is SVGAGI. The CDR3 loop is CASSYRGTHEQYF. The CDR3 coding sequence is TGTGCCAGCAGTTATCGCGGGACCCACGAGCAGTACTTC.

The chain employs TRBV6-5 and TRBJ1-1; 9 bases fit TRBD1. V shed 6 bases, J shed 7 bases, and the junction held 12 bases outside the gene matches. This CDR3 contains 15 residues. The germline V gene has CDR1 MNHEY and CDR2 SVGAGI. CDR3 protein: CASSQRLTGGHEAFF. CDR3 DNA sequence: TGTGCCAGCAGCCAACGCCTCACAGGGGGCCATGAAGCTTTCTTT.

The genes are TRBV7-9 and TRBJ2-1; a possible D gene is TRBD2 (5 bases). Germline V gives CDR1 SEHNR, CDR2 FQNEAQ (reference sequence). Trimming cost V 1 base and J 8 bases, with 6 bases left between them. This CDR3 has 12 residues. The DNA of the CDR3 is TGTGCCAGCAGCTTAGGGCGGGATGAGCAGTTCTTC. Residues: CASSLGRDEQFF.

The CDR3 loop reads CASSLGGTDEQFF. CDR3 DNA: TGTGCCAGCAGTTTAGGGGGGACCGATGAGCAGTTCTTC. The gene calls are TRBV28 and TRBJ2-1; possible D gene TRBD2, 6 bases. The CDR3 has 13 residues. Germline values: CDR1 MDHEN, CDR2 SYDVKM. The V gene lost 2 bases and the J gene lost 8 bases, with 10 bases spanning the gap.